This T cell receptor beta chain comes out of a study of cytomegalovirus exposure and HLA in healthy donors. Only in-frame clones appear in the TCRdb table, and some are missing; sequencing was by immunoSEQ multiplex PCR. The sample carries about 98,000 clones, roughly 85% recorded once. Concerning this clone: No antigen is known for it.

Notes on the study in general: Listed as cytomegalovirus-associated were 164 TCR beta chains. TCR clusters originating in the first cohort tended to co-occur in the 120 validation repertoires, according to a later analysis. It was reported that the classifier diagnosed cytomegalovirus status with high specificity and sensitivity in both the original and validation cohorts.

The donors were members of the approximately 130-subject validation cohort (separate from the roughly 700-subject first cohort). Germline V gene sequence: CDR1 SSHAT, CDR2 FNYEAQ (reference sequence). The CDR3 length is 19 residues. The J segment lost 5 bases and the V segment lost 1 base, leaving 16 bases of the junction unmatched. This TCR derives from a woman aged 30 to 39 in good health and CMV-seronegative. Sequenced material: PBMCs. The chain combines TRBV7-7 with TRBJ2-5; 10 bases align to TRBD2. This CDR3 is CASSLDPYSGAGGLETQYF. The CDR3 DNA sequence: TGTGCCAGCAGCTTAGACCCTTATTCGGGAGCGGGGGGGCTGGAGACCCAGTACTTC. The entire variable domain, with the rest obtained from reference TRBV7-7 and TRBJ2-5, is as follows: GAGVSQSPRYKVTKRGQDVTLRCDPISSHATLYWYQQALGQGPEFLTYFNYEAQPDKSGLPSDRFSAERPEGSISTLTIQRTEQRDSAMYRCASSLDPYSGAGGLETQYFGPGTRLLVL.